The next 21 T cell receptor beta chains were all read from a single sample in a study of HIV-infected patients and healthy controls. cDNA was made from about 480 ng RNA using alpha and beta constant primers. Alpha and beta chain libraries were made separately by chain-specific third strand synthesis with multiplexing indices. TCRdb re-called the 5' RACE reads through MiXCR, storing one row per CDR3 protein. The data contain 5,700 or so distinct CDR3 sequences, 7% to 9.5% of them singletons. Antiretroviral therapy had run roughly three months, about 14 weeks, before follow-up blood collection. The repertoire came from unfractionated whole blood and reflected all unsorted peripheral T cells. The sequenced sample was blood, obtained during antiretroviral therapy. The source of these receptors is an adult with HIV infection.

This clonotype counts as medium-sized. The chain employs TRBV24-1 and TRBJ2-3, with D uncertain. The V gene lost 1 base and the J gene lost 0 bases, with 7 bases spanning the gap. The germline V gene encodes CDR1 KGHDR and CDR2 SFDVKD. This CDR3 is 15 amino acids long. CDR3 DNA sequence: TGTGCCACCAGTGATTTTCTCCAGAGCACAGATACGCAGTATTTT. Translated: CATSDFLQSTDTQYF.

This clonotype was seen repeatedly, ten times or more. The chain employs TRBV7-9 and TRBJ2-3, with 7 bases lining up with TRBD2. The CDR3 extends over 16 amino acids. Germline trimming cut 9 bases from V and 0 bases from J; bases unmatched to any gene: 12. Per germline, CDR1 SEHNR and CDR2 FQNEAQ (reference sequence). CDR3 protein: CASSSRASGSTDTQYF. CDR3 sequence (DNA): TGTGCCAGTTCCTCAAGGGCTAGCGGAAGCACAGATACGCAGTATTTT. The entire variable domain, with the rest obtained from reference TRBV7-9 and TRBJ2-3, is as follows: DTGVSQNPRHKITKRGQNVTFRCDPISEHNRLYWYRQTLGQGPEFLTYFQNEAQLEKSRLLSDRFSAERPKGSFSTLEIQRTEQGDSAMYLCASSSRASGSTDTQYFGPGTRLTVL.

This clonotype is medium-sized by share. The V and J genes are TRBV7-2 and TRBJ2-5, with D unclear. Germline V gene sequence: CDR1 SGHTA, CDR2 FQGNSA. The CDR3 sequence is 11 residues long. Trimming shortened V by 1 base and J by 5 bases, and 2 bases separated the two germline ends. The CDR3 DNA reads TGTGCCAGCAGCTTAGTCGAGACCCAGTACTTC. Translated, it gives CASSLVETQYF.

Judged by abundance, this clonotype is large. The chain links TRBV28 to TRBJ2-7; perhaps TRBD2 as D (6 bases). The V gene's germline CDR1 is MDHEN and CDR2 SYDVKM. The CDR3 is made up of 17 amino acids. Deletions cut 5 bases from V and 2 bases from J, with 22 bases between. This CDR3 reads CASSHISDSPGAYEQYF. The DNA of the CDR3 is TGTGCCAGCAGTCACATTTCCGACTCCCCGGGGGCCTACGAGCAGTACTTC. Complete variable domain (other parts from reference TRBV28 and TRBJ2-7): DVKVTQSSRYLVKRTGEKVFLECVQDMDHENMFWYRQDPGLGLRLIYFSYDVKMKEKGDIPEGYSVSREKKERFSLILESASTNQTSMYLCASSHISDSPGAYEQYFGPGTRLTVT.

This clonotype is deemed medium-sized. The rearrangement links TRBV27 to TRBJ2-1, with 8 positions matching TRBD2. The CDR3 sequence is 17 residues long. Germline trimming cut 6 bases from V and 2 bases from J; bases unmatched to any gene: 12. The germline gives CDR1 MNHEY, CDR2 SMNVEV (reference sequence). CDR3 sequence reads: CASRLLTSGLAYNEQFF. CDR3 DNA sequence: TGTGCCAGCAGACTACTCACTAGCGGACTAGCCTACAATGAGCAGTTCTTC.

This clonotype qualifies as medium-sized (0.01 to 0.1%). The chain recombines TRBV3-1 with TRBJ2-7; no clear D. Trimming took off 1 base at V and 5 bases at J, with 21 bases between the two ends. The CDR3 consists of 17 residues. Germline CDR1 is LGHDT and CDR2 is YNNKEL (reference sequence). The CDR3 region is CASSQGLSITRDHEQYF. CDR3 bases: TGTGCCAGCAGCCAAGGTCTCTCCATTACCCGCGACCACGAGCAGTACTTC.

This clonotype was counted at least ten times. One end of the junction fails to match germline, which may point to a read error. The chain links TRBV7-7 to TRBJ2-3, with D perhaps matching TRBD2 (6 bases). Germline CDR1 SSHAT, CDR2 FNYEAQ (reference sequence). CDR3 length equals 13 residues. The CDR3, as DNA: TGTGCTAGCAGCTTTGGTAGCGGAGATACGCAGTATTTT. This translates into CASSFGSGDTQYF.

This clonotype came up many times. This chain uses TRBV6-6 with TRBJ1-1; maybe TRBD1 (5 bases). Germline CDR1 and CDR2: MNHNY and SVGAGI (reference sequence). The CDR3 runs to 13 residues. Trimming left V 4 bases short and J 4 bases short, with 10 bases between. The CDR3 protein is CASSFLGVTEAFF. CDR3 sequence (DNA): TGTGCCAGCAGTTTCTTAGGGGTCACTGAAGCTTTCTTT.

This clonotype has more than one count but fewer than ten. The V call is TRBV20-1, the J call TRBJ1-5; D gene uncertain. Germline V gives CDR1 DFQATT, CDR2 SNEGSKA (reference sequence). Trimming stripped 5 bases from V and 0 bases from J, with 14 bases between. The CDR3 is 15 residues long. As DNA, the CDR3 is TGCAGTGCTGCCGAAGCCCGTAATAGCAATCAGCCCCAGCATTTT. This translates into CSAAEARNSNQPQHF.

The rearrangement uses TRBV12-3 or TRBV12-4 and TRBJ1-1; weak D call: TRBD1 (5 bases). Trimming stripped 8 bases from V and 3 bases from J, with 19 bases between. This CDR3 region has 15 residues. The CDR3, as DNA: TGTGCCAGCGAATCCGGGACCGGGGGTCACACTGAAGCTTTCTTT. Amino acids: CASESGTGGHTEAFF.

On this clonotype: A much larger clone differs by one base, so this may be a read error. The V and J genes are TRBV6-6 and TRBJ2-1; D is possibly TRBD2 (6 bases). CDR1 is MNHNY and CDR2 is SVGAGI in the germline V gene (reference sequence). The CDR3 consists of 17 residues. The CDR3 spells CARSYSGTRGVYNEQFF. The CDR3 coding sequence is TGTGCCCGCAGTTACTCCGGGACGCGGGGCGTGTACAATGAGCAGTTCTTC.

This clonotype is labeled medium-sized (0.01 to 0.1%). This chain uses TRBV10-3 with TRBJ1-2; D ambiguous. V lost 10 bases, J lost 7 bases, and 16 bases lay in between. Germline loops: CDR1 ENHRY, CDR2 SYGVKD. The CDR3 spans 12 residues. The CDR3 reads CATQEGLVGYTF. The CDR3 nucleotides read TGTGCCACCCAGGAGGGTCTTGTTGGCTACACCTTC.

The rearrangement joins TRBV14 to TRBJ2-7; D may correspond to TRBD1 or TRBD2 (5 bases each). The CDR3 contains 14 residues. The germline gives CDR1 SGHDN, CDR2 FVKESK. V was pared by 2 bases and J by 6 bases, with 14 bases between. DNA of the CDR3: TGTGCCAGCAGCCAAACCGGGACCCCTGTCGAGCAGTACTTC. Amino acid sequence: CASSQTGTPVEQYF.

At least ten counts were recorded for this clonotype. This chain connects TRBV10-3 to TRBJ1-2; 9 bases are shared with TRBD1. This CDR3 region has 13 residues. Germline V gene sequence: CDR1 ENHRY, CDR2 SYGVKD. With 5 bases clipped from V and 6 bases from J, the junction kept 4 bases outside the gene matches. The CDR3 reads CAISPTGGDGYTF. DNA for the CDR3: TGTGCCATCAGTCCCACAGGGGGCGATGGCTACACCTTC.

The sample holds many counts of this clonotype. The chain recombines TRBV29-1 with TRBJ1-5, with a possible D match to TRBD1 (5 bases). Trimming took 4 bases from V and 2 from J, leaving 9 bases between them. The CDR3 is 13 residues long. CDR1 is SQVTM, CDR2 ANQGSEA, per germline. The CDR3 region is CSVGGSGNQPQHF. In DNA, the CDR3 is TGCAGCGTTGGGGGGTCGGGCAATCAGCCCCAGCATTTT. The whole variable domain, filled in from reference TRBV29-1 and TRBJ1-5, reads SAVISQKPSRDICQRGTSLTIQCQVDSQVTMMFWYRQQPGQSLTLIATANQGSEATYESGFVIDKFPISRPNLTFSTLTVSNMSPEDSSIYLCSVGGSGNQPQHFGDGTRLSIL.

This clonotype was found many times. The chain uses TRBV29-1 and TRBJ2-1; 9 bases are a match to TRBD2. V gave up 4 bases and J gave up 4 bases; unmatched junction bases: 2. Germline CDR1 SQVTM, CDR2 ANQGSEA. The CDR3 consists of 13 residues. The CDR3 DNA reads as TGCAGCGTTGCCCTAGCGGGGTACAATGAGCAGTTCTTC. It encodes CSVALAGYNEQFF.

This clonotype was seen ten or more times. This chain links TRBV29-1 with TRBJ2-5; 10 bases line up with TRBD1. Germline assignment: CDR1 SQVTM and CDR2 ANQGSEA. The V segment lost 7 bases and the J segment 5 bases; nucleotides outside the gene matches: 10. This CDR3 has 14 residues. Here the CDR3 DNA reads TGCAGCGGCGCGGGGGACAGGGGATCGGAGACCCAGTACTTC. Protein: CSGAGDRGSETQYF.

By sample fraction, this clonotype is medium-sized. The chain combines TRBV5-1 with TRBJ1-1; D gene uncertain. The V end lost 1 base, the J end lost 0 bases, and 7 bases lay between the germline ends. This CDR3 contains 14 residues. Germline V CDR1 and CDR2: SGHRS, YFSETQ. The CDR3 sequence: CASSLYSMNTEAFF. CDR3 coding DNA: TGCGCCAGCAGCTTGTACAGTATGAACACTGAAGCTTTCTTT.

This clonotype is medium-sized by share. The chain carries TRBV5-1 and TRBJ1-5, with D perhaps matching TRBD1 (5 bases). The germline V gene has CDR1 SGHRS and CDR2 YFSETQ. The V and J ends lost 3 bases and 4 bases respectively, with 14 bases between them. This CDR3 has 15 residues. CDR3 protein: CASSSDPGGNQPQHF. CDR3 nucleotide sequence: TGCGCCAGCAGCTCGGATCCGGGGGGGAATCAGCCCCAGCATTTT.

This clonotype was detected many times. V is TRBV12-3 or TRBV12-4 and J is TRBJ1-1, with D tentatively TRBD1 (5 bases). CDR3 length equals 13 residues. V shed 5 bases and J shed 3 bases, with 10 bases lying between them. The CDR3 bases are TGTGCCAGCAGTCCACAGGTTTACACTGAAGCTTTCTTT. Protein: CASSPQVYTEAFF.

The gene calls are TRBV18 and TRBJ1-1; D may be TRBD1 (5 bases). The germline gives CDR1 KGHSH, CDR2 LQKENI. V lost 6 bases and J 1 base, leaving 21 bases between the germline ends. This CDR3 region has 17 residues. The CDR3: CASSLRTGGTANTEAFF. The CDR3 nucleotides are TGTGCCAGCTCGCTTAGAACCGGGGGGACGGCGAACACTGAAGCTTTCTTT.